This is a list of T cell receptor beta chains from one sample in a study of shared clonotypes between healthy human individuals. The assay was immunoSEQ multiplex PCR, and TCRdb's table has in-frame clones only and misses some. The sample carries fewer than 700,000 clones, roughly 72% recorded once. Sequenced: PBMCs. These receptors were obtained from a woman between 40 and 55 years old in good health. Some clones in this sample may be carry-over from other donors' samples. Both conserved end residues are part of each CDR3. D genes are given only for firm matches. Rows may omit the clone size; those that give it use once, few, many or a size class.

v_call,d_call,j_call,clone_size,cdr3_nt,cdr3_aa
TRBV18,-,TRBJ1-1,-,TGTGCCAGCTCACCCTTTCGTCCAGAATATAACACTGAAGCTTTCTTT,CASSPFRPEYNTEAFF
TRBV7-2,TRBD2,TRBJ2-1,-,TGTGCCAGCAGCTTGACTAGCGGGAGCTCCGAGACGTTCTTC,CASSLTSGSSETFF
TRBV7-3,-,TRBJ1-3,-,TGTGCCAGCAGCTCGCAGCCCATGAGCTCTGGAAACACCATATATTTT,CASSSQPMSSGNTIYF
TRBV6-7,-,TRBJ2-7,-,TGTGCCAGCAGTTACTCGACCCCAGGGCCCACCTACGAGCAGTACTTC,CASSYSTPGPTYEQYF
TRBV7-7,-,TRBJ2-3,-,TGTGCCAGCAGCTTAGCGCATGGGACAGATACGCAGTATTTT,CASSLAHGTDTQYF
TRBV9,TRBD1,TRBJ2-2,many,TGTGCCAGCAGCACCCAGGGGGACACCGGGGAGCTGTTTTTT,CASSTQGDTGELFF
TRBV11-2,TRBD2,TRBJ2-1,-,TGTGCCAGCAGCTCCCCAAGGGGGACTAGCGGGAGTATCAATGAGCAGTTCTTC,CASSSPRGTSGSINEQFF
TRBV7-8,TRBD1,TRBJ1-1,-,TGTGCCAGCAGCACATACAGGGGCGAAGGGCCCACTGAAGCTTTCTTT,CASSTYRGEGPTEAFF
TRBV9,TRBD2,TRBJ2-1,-,TGTGCCAGCAGCTCCTATAGCGGGAGCGGGGTTGAGCAGTTCTTC,CASSSYSGSGVEQFF
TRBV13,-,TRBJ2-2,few,TGTGCCAGCAGCTTAATGAGCCACACCGGGGAGCTGTTTTTT,CASSLMSHTGELFF
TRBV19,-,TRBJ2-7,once,TGTGCCAGTAGTCCCCAGGGATCCGCCTACGAGCAGTACTTC,CASSPQGSAYEQYF
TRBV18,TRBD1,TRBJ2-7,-,TGTGCCAGCTCAACCGGACAGGCCCCCTACGAGCAGTACTTC,CASSTGQAPYEQYF
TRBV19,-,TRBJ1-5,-,TGTGCCAGTAGTACGGACGCAGGATACCATAGCAATCAGCCCCAGCATTTT,CASSTDAGYHSNQPQHF
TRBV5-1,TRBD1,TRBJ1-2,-,TGCGCCAGCAGCTGGGGACAGGGGGATGGCTACACCTTC,CASSWGQGDGYTF
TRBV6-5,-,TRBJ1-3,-,TGTGCCAGCAGTTACTCAGCGGGGGTCGGCACCATATATTTT,CASSYSAGVGTIYF
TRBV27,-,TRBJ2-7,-,TGTGCCAGCAGTTTAGTGAGAACGGACAGCTATCTAGCCTACGAGCAGTACTTC,CASSLVRTDSYLAYEQYF
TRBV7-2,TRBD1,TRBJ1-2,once,TGTGCCAGCAGCTCGATCAAGGGGACAGATGTATATCGGGGCTACACCTTC,CASSSIKGTDVYRGYTF
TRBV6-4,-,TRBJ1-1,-,TGTGCCAGCAGGAAGGACGGATTTTGGACTGAAGCTTTCTTT,CASRKDGFWTEAFF
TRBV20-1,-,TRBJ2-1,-,TGCAGTGCTAGTTTAGGTGAGCAGTTCTTC,CSASLGEQFF
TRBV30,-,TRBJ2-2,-,TGTGCCTCCGGACGACACACCGGGGAGCTGTTTTTT,CASGRHTGELFF
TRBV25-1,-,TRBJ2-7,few,TGTGCCAGCAGTCCAGGACAGTTTAAGGCCTCCCACGAGCAGTACTTC,CASSPGQFKASHEQYF
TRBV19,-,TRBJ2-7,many,TGTGCCAGTAGTATAAGCATAGGAGCCTACGAGCAGTACTTC,CASSISIGAYEQYF
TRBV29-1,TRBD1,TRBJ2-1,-,TGCAGCGTTAGTAGGGGACAGGGATACAATGAGCAGTTCTTC,CSVSRGQGYNEQFF
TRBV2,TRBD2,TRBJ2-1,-,TGTGCCAGCAGTGAAAGTCGGCTAGCGGTAGGCGGGGAGCAGTTCTTC,CASSESRLAVGGEQFF
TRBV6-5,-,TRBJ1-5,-,TGTGCCAGCAGTTATGGAAGCTCCGGGCAGCCCCAGCATTTT,CASSYGSSGQPQHF
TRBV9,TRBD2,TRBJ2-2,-,TGTGCCAGCAGCGTACAACTAGCGGATTACACCGGGGAGCTGTTTTTT,CASSVQLADYTGELFF
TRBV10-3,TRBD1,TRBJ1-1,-,TGTGCCGCGATGGGACAGCCGAACACTGAAGCTTTCTTT,CAAMGQPNTEAFF